The 7 T cell receptor beta chains given below trace back to one sample, sequenced in a study of blood T cell repertoires in COVID-19. Some clones are missing from TCRdb's copy, which holds only in-frame ones; the method was immunoSEQ multiplex PCR. Here the sample spans under 350,000 clones, 89% being singletons. The sequencing input was peripheral blood. These receptors all stem from a man aged 50 or older with acute or convalescent COVID-19.

This clone is a singleton in its sample. The rearrangement uses TRBV5-5 and TRBJ2-7; TRBD1 agrees at 7 bases. The CDR3 is 14 amino acids. Germline V lookup: CDR1 SGHKS, CDR2 YYEKEE (reference sequence). Losses at the gene ends were 4 bases for V and 2 bases for J; bases not matched to a gene: 6. The CDR3 DNA reads TGTGCCAGCAGCGGCCCAACAGGGGCCTACGAGCAGTACTTC. It encodes CASSGPTGAYEQYF.

Concerning this clone: A read error may account for a junction end that differs from germline. The chain has TRBV7-9 and TRBJ1-2; TRBD1 agrees at 10 bases. This CDR3 is 12 amino acids long. Germline CDR1 and CDR2: SEHNR and FQNEAQ (reference sequence). This chain's CDR3 is CASSLTIGTGDF. DNA for the CDR3: TGTGCCAGCAGCTTAACAATAGGGACAGGGGATTTC. The full variable domain, with the rest looked up from reference TRBV7-9 and TRBJ1-2, is DTGVSQNPRHKITKRGQNVTFRCDPISEHNRLYWYRQTLGQGPEFLTYFQNEAQLEKSRLLSDRFSAERPKGSFSTLEIQRTEQGDSAMYLCASSLTIGTGDFGSGTRLTVV.

The gene calls are TRBV29-1 and TRBJ2-1; 14 bases match TRBD2. The CDR3 length is 13 residues. Germline CDR1 SQVTM, CDR2 ANQGSEA. The junction had 6 bases not matched to a gene; V was cut back by 7 bases and J by 10 bases. The CDR3 protein is CSAGGTSGGEQFF. CDR3 in DNA: TGCAGCGCCGGGGGGACTAGCGGGGGAGAGCAGTTCTTC.

This rearrangement joins TRBV5-1 to TRBJ1-1; possibly TRBD1 for D (6 bases). The V end lost 4 bases, the J end lost 0 bases, and 19 bases lay between the germline ends. Germline-derived CDR1 and CDR2 are SGHRS and YFSETQ. The CDR3 covers 17 residues. This CDR3 is CASSPTGAKRVNTEAFF. The CDR3 region has the DNA TGCGCCAGCAGCCCGACAGGCGCGAAAAGGGTGAACACTGAAGCTTTCTTT.

The chain links TRBV7-9 to TRBJ1-6; 7 nucleotides agree with TRBD1. Germline assignment: CDR1 SEHNR and CDR2 FQNEAQ (reference sequence). J gave up 6 bases and V 6 bases, and 5 bases lay outside the gene matches. CDR3 length: 14 residues. The CDR3 bases are TGTGCCAGCAGTTCGGACAGGACTAATTCACCCCTCCACTTT. Protein product: CASSSDRTNSPLHF.

The rearrangement links TRBV12-5 to TRBJ1-2; D is unresolved. The germline gives CDR1 LGHNT, CDR2 FRNRAP. This CDR3 region has 15 residues. Trimming pared 0 bases from V and 8 bases from J, leaving 16 bases between. The CDR3 loop is CASGLVLGQPRGYTF. CDR3 DNA sequence: TGTGCTAGTGGTTTGGTACTAGGGCAGCCCAGGGGCTACACCTTC.

This clone has just one count. The chain is built from TRBV3-1 (or the pseudogene TRBV3-2) and TRBJ2-5; tentative D call: TRBD2 (5 bases). Germline-derived CDR1 and CDR2 are LGHDT and YNNKEL (reference sequence). The CDR3 runs to 15 residues. Trimming left V 0 bases short and J 9 bases short, with 17 bases between. The DNA of the CDR3 is TGTGCCAGCAGCCAAGAGGGCGGCCCGCCGAGGGCCCAGTACTTC. Translating gives CASSQEGGPPRAQYF.